This T cell receptor (beta chain) emerged from a study of Tregs in tolerant kidney transplant recipients. Study-level points and caveats: Validation in larger populations is needed because few patients were studied.

This CDR3 region has 18 residues. V gave up 3 bases and J gave up 5 bases, with 23 bases separating them. Repertoires were generated with immunoSEQ multiplex PCR, while TCRdb's copy carries only in-frame clones and drops some. The table records under 80,000 clones, 70% to 90% of them present only once. With respect to this clone: Its antigen is still unknown.

An overnight rest at 37°C with about 220 IU/ml IL-2 preceded regulatory T cell sorting from thawed PBMCs. This receptor was taken from a human donor who received a combined kidney and bone marrow transplant. The sample here was Tregs from blood, taken before the transplant. The rearrangement links TRBV5-3 to TRBJ1-4; no firm D call. TRBV5-3 is given ORF status, its function remaining uncertain. This CDR3 reads CARSSLFDDGSKNEKLFF. The CDR3 region has the DNA TGTGCCAGAAGCTCCCTTTTCGACGACGGAAGTAAAAATGAAAAACTGTTTTTT.